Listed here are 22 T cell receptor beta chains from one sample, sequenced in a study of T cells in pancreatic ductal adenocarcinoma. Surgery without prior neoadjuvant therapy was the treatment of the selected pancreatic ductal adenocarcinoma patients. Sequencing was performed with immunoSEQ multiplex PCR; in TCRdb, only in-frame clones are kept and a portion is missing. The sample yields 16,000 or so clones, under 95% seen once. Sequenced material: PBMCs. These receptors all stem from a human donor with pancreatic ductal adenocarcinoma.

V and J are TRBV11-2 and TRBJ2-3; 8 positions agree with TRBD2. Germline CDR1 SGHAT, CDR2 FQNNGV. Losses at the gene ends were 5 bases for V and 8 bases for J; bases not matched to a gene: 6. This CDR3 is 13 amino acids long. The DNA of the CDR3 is TGTGCCAGCAGCATAAAGACTAGCGTTACGCAGTATTTT. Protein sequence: CASSIKTSVTQYF.

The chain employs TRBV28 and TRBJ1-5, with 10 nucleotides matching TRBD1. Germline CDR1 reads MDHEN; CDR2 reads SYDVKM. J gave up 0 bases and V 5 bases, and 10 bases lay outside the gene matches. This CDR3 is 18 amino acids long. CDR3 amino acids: CASSRQTGGSYSNQPQHF. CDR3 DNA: TGTGCCAGCAGTCGACAGACAGGGGGCAGCTATAGCAATCAGCCCCAGCATTTT.

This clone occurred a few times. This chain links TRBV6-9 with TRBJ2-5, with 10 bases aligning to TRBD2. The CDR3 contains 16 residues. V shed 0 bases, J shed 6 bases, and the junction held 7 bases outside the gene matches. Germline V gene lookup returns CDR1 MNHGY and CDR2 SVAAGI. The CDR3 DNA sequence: TGTGCCAGCAGTTATTCGGCGACTAGCGGGCAGAAGACCCAGTACTTC. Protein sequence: CASSYSATSGQKTQYF.

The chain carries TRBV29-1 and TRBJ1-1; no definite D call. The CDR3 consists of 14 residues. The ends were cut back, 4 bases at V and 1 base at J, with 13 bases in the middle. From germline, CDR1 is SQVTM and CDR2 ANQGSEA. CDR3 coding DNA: TGCAGCGTTGTCCGCCCAGTGGAGAACACTGAAGCTTTCTTT. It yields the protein CSVVRPVENTEAFF.

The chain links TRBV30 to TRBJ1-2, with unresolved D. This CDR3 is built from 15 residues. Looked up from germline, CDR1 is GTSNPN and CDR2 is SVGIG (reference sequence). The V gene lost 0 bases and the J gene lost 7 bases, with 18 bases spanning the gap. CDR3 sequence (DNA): TGTGCCTGGAGTGTACTAGGCCAGGTAAAGGGTGGCTACACCTTC. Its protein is CAWSVLGQVKGGYTF.

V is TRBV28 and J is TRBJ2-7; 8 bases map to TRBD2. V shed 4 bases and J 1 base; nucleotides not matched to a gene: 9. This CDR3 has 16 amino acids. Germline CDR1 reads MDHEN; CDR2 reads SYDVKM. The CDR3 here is CASSSPKAGESYEQYF. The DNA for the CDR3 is TGTGCCAGCAGTTCCCCTAAAGCGGGAGAGTCCTACGAGCAGTACTTC. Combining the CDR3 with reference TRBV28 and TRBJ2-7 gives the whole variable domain DVKVTQSSRYLVKRTGEKVFLECVQDMDHENMFWYRQDPGLGLRLIYFSYDVKMKEKGDIPEGYSVSREKKERFSLILESASTNQTSMYLCASSSPKAGESYEQYFGPGTRLTVT.

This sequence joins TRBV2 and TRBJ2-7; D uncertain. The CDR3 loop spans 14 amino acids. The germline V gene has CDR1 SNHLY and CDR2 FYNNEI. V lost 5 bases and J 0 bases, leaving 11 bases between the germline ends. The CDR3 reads CASSIRSSSYEQYF. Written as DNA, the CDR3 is TGTGCCAGCAGTATCAGAAGTAGCTCCTACGAGCAGTACTTC.

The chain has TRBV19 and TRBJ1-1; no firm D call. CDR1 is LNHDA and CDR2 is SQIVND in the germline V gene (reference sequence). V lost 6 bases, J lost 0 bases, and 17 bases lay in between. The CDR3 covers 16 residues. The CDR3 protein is CASSKRRHEMNTEAFF. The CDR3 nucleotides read TGTGCCAGTAGCAAACGAAGACATGAAATGAACACTGAAGCTTTCTTT.

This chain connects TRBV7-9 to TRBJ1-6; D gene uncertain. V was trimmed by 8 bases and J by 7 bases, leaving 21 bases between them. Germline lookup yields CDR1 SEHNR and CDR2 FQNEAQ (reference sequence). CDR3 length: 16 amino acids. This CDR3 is CASYEPGGLGNSPLHF. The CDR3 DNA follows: TGTGCCAGCTATGAACCCGGCGGTCTGGGGAATTCACCCCTCCACTTT.

The CDR3 DNA is TGTGCCAGCAGTTACACCTCTGGACAGAATTCACCCCTCCACTTT. This sequence encodes CASSYTSGQNSPLHF. The V gene is TRBV6-6, the J gene TRBJ1-6, with D tentatively TRBD1 (6 bases). The V gene's germline CDR1 is MNHNY and CDR2 SVGAGI (reference sequence). The V and J ends lost 2 bases and 7 bases respectively, with 12 bases between them. This CDR3 contains 15 residues.

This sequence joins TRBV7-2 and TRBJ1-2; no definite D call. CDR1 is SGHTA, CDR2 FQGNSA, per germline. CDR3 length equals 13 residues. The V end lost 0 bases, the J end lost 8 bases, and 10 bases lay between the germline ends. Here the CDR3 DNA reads TGTGCCAGCAGCTTAGCGAATCGGGCCGGCTACACCTTC. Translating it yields CASSLANRAGYTF.

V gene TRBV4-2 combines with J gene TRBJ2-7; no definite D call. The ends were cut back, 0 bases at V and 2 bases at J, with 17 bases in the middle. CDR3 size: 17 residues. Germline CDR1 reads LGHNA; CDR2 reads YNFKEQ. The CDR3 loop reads CASSQDPGSSEPYEQYF. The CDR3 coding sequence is TGTGCCAGCAGCCAAGATCCCGGGTCCTCTGAGCCCTACGAGCAGTACTTC.

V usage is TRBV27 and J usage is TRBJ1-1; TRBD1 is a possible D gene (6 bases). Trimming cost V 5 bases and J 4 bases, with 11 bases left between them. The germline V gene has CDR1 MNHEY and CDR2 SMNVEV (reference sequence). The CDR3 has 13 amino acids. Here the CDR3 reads CASSDRGPTEAFF. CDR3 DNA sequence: TGTGCCAGCAGTGATCGGGGGCCCACTGAAGCTTTCTTT.

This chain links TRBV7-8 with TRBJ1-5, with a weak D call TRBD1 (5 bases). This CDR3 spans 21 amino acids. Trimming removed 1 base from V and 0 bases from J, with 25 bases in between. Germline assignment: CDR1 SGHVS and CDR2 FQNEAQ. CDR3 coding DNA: TGTGCCAGCAGCTTAGTGATCGGGGCCCCGACCCATTCCTATAGCAATCAGCCCCAGCATTTT. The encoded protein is CASSLVIGAPTHSYSNQPQHF.

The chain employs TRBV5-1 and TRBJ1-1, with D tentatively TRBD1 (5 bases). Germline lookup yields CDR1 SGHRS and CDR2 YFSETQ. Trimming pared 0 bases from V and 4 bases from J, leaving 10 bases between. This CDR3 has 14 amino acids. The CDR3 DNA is TGCGCCAGCAGCTTGGCCGGGGCGGCCACTGAAGCTTTCTTT. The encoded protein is CASSLAGAATEAFF.

CDR3 region: CASSQDLGGKTTNEQFF. The CDR3 bases are TGCGCCAGCAGCCAAGATCTTGGGGGGAAGACTACCAATGAGCAGTTCTTC. The chain uses TRBV4-3 and TRBJ2-1; tentative D call: TRBD2 (6 bases). Germline V gene sequence: CDR1 LGHNA, CDR2 YSLEER. The V gene lost 0 bases and the J gene lost 6 bases, with 18 bases spanning the gap. This CDR3 region has 17 residues.

The CDR3 spells CAISESIRTYQETQYF. The CDR3 nucleotides read TGTGCCATCAGTGAGTCGATTCGGACGTACCAAGAGACCCAGTACTTC. The chain links TRBV10-3 to TRBJ2-5; no definite D call. V lost 0 bases, J lost 0 bases, and 11 bases lay in between. The germline V gene encodes CDR1 ENHRY and CDR2 SYGVKD. The CDR3 extends over 16 amino acids.

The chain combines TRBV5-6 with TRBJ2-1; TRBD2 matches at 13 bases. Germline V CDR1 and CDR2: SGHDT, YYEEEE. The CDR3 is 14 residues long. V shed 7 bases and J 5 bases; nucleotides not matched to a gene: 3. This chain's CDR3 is CASRLAGGNNEQFF. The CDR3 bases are TGTGCCAGCCGACTAGCGGGGGGCAACAATGAGCAGTTCTTC.

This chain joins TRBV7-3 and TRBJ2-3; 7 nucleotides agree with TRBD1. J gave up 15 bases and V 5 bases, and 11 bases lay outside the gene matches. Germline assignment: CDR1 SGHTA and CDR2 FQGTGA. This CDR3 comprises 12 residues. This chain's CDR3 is CASSETGFPQYF. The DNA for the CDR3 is TGTGCCAGCAGCGAGACAGGGTTCCCTCAATATTTT.

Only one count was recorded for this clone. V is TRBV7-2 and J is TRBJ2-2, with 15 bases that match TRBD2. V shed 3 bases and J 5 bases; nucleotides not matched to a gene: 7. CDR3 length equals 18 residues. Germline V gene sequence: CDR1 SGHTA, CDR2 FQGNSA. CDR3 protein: CASSLPGLAGGGTGELFF. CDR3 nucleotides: TGTGCCAGCAGCTTGCCGGGACTAGCGGGGGGTGGGACCGGGGAGCTGTTTTTT.

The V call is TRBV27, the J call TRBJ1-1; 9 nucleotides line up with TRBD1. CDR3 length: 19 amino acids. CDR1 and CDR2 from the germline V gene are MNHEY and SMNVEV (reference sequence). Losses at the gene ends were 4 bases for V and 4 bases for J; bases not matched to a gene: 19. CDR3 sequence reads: CASSSNPTGGAGFPTEAFF. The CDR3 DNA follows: TGTGCCAGCAGTTCCAATCCAACAGGGGGCGCGGGTTTCCCCACTGAAGCTTTCTTT.

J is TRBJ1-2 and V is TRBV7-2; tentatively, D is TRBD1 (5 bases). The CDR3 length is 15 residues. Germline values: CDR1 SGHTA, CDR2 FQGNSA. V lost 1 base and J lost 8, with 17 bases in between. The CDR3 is CASSLGWDHLEGYTF. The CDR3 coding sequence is TGTGCCAGCAGCTTAGGATGGGACCACCTGGAGGGCTACACCTTC.